The source of this T cell receptor (beta chain) is a study of vaccination and CD4 T cells after COVID-19. Treatment: roughly 10-day PBMC culture with coronavirus spike peptide pools or control peptides (ViraFEST assay). The Oncomine TCR Beta short-read assay sequenced DNA from cultured CD4+ T cells. TCRdb ran MiXCR on the PCR reads and lists one entry per CDR3 protein. This sample has about 20,000 distinct CDR3 sequences; around 43% occur once, and the top ten carry about 4%. The V and J ends lost 5 bases and 4 bases, in that order; junction bases with no gene match: 6. This CDR3 comprises 15 residues. Germline V CDR1 and CDR2: SEHNR, FQNEAQ (reference sequence). Remarks on this clonotype: As yet, its antigen is unknown.

Sequencing was performed on CD4+ T cells from blood, cultured in vitro, taken before SARS-CoV-2 vaccination. The receptor was derived from a human donor who had recovered from COVID-19. The chain has TRBV7-9 and TRBJ2-1, with TRBD1 matching 9 bases. This CDR3 reads CASSPGQGPYNEQFF. In nucleotides, the CDR3 is TGTGCCAGCAGCCCGGGACAGGGTCCTTACAATGAGCAGTTCTTC.